Listed below are T cell receptor beta chains from one sample, sequenced in a study of spatial heterogeneity in lung cancer. Each CDR3 protein is one row after TCRdb ran MiXCR on the 5' RACE reads. The sample includes tens of thousands of distinct CDR3 sequences, under 6% of them seen just once. The source was PBMCs, collected at surgery. The receptors stem from a male donor with early-stage non-small cell lung cancer. Each CDR3 is given with its conserved first and last residue. A D gene is named only where the DNA matches it firmly. Expanded clones get a size class; other rows say once, few or many, or leave the size out.

J gene | clone size | V gene | D gene | CDR3 DNA | CDR3 protein
TRBJ2-7 | many | TRBV4-3 | - | TGCGCCAGCAGCCAGGGCCTCGGATCCTACGAGCAGTACTTC | CASSQGLGSYEQYF
TRBJ2-3 | many | TRBV29-1 | TRBD2 | TGCAGCGTCGGACTAGCGGGAGGGCCTACAGATACGCAGTATTTT | CSVGLAGGPTDTQYF
TRBJ2-4 | many | TRBV4-2 | TRBD2 | TGTGCCAGCAGCCAAGTTGGTCTAGCGGGAGGGCTGGGAAACATTCAGTACTTC | CASSQVGLAGGLGNIQYF
TRBJ2-3 | many | TRBV24-1 | TRBD1 | TGTGCCACCAGTGACTTCGCCGGGACAGGGGAGAATGGAGATACGCAGTATTTT | CATSDFAGTGENGDTQYF
TRBJ2-2 | many | TRBV6-5 | TRBD2 | TGTGCCAGCACCTCCTGGGGGGGAAAGGCCGGGGAGCTGTTTTTT | CASTSWGGKAGELFF
TRBJ2-1 | many | TRBV6-5 | - | TGTGCCAGCAGTTATAGGGTCGGGCCACATGAGCAGTTCTTC | CASSYRVGPHEQFF
TRBJ2-1 | few | TRBV12-3/TRBV12-4 | TRBD2 | TGTGCCAGCAGTCTACTAGCGGGATTCGACAATGAGCAGTTCTTC | CASSLLAGFDNEQFF
TRBJ1-6 | many | TRBV28 | - | TGTGCCAGCAGTTTAAAGTGGGCAGGGGAGTCACCCCTCCACTTT | CASSLKWAGESPLHF
TRBJ2-5 | many | TRBV7-2 | - | TGTGCCAGCAGCTATAGTTCTAGTATCTCAGAGACCCAGTACTTC | CASSYSSSISETQYF
TRBJ2-1 | many | TRBV20-1 | TRBD2 | TGCAGTGCTAGATCGGGTCCGGGACTACGCATTGAGCAGTTCTTC | CSARSGPGLRIEQFF
TRBJ1-2 | many | TRBV5-6 | - | TGTGCCAGCAGCCCGGGGGCCTGGCATGGCTACACCTTC | CASSPGAWHGYTF
TRBJ2-3 | many | TRBV20-1 | TRBD2 | TGCAGTTCCTTCCAACTAGCGGGAGCCCCCGCAGATACGCAGTATTTT | CSSFQLAGAPADTQYF
TRBJ1-1 | many | TRBV28 | - | TGTGCCAGCAGTTTAGGGATCTCTGAAGCTTTCTTT | CASSLGISEAFF
TRBJ2-5 | many | TRBV4-1 | TRBD2 | TGCGCCAGCAGCCAAGATTTACTGCCTAGCGGGAGGACAGAGACCCAGTACTTC | CASSQDLLPSGRTETQYF
TRBJ1-5 | many | TRBV5-1 | TRBD1 | TGCGCCAGCAGGGTCACAGGGGAGAGCAATCAGCCCCAGCATTTT | CASRVTGESNQPQHF
TRBJ1-1 | - | TRBV28 | - | TGTGCCAGCAGTCCCTACGGAACAATCATGAACACTGAAGCTTTCTTT | CASSPYGTIMNTEAFF
TRBJ2-1 | many | TRBV19 | TRBD1 | TGTGCCAGTCGTCCAGGACAGGGCCCCAATGAGCAGTTCTTC | CASRPGQGPNEQFF
TRBJ2-7 | many | TRBV3-1 | - | TGTGCCAGCAGCCAAGGTCCGGGGCTCAACTACGAGCAGTACTTC | CASSQGPGLNYEQYF
TRBJ1-6 | many | TRBV7-2 | TRBD1 | TGTGCCAGCGGGGACAGGGGGCGCCTATCACCCCTCCACTTT | CASGDRGRLSPLHF
TRBJ1-2 | many | TRBV5-1 | - | TGCGCCAGCAGCTCAGCGGCTAACTATGGCTACACCTTC | CASSSAANYGYTF
TRBJ2-7 | many | TRBV7-2 | TRBD1 | TGTGCCAGCAGAAGGACAGGCTCTTCCTACGAGCAGTACTTC | CASRRTGSSYEQYF
TRBJ2-2 | many | TRBV11-1 | - | TGTGCCAGCAGCCACCGGGACAAGAACACCGGGGAGCTGTTTTTT | CASSHRDKNTGELFF
TRBJ2-4 | many | TRBV20-1 | - | TGCAGTGCTCTTCGTACGGCAGCCAAAAACATTCAGTACTTC | CSALRTAAKNIQYF
TRBJ2-1 | many | TRBV24-1 | TRBD2 | TGTGCCACCAGTGATTCTAGCGGGAGGGCCATCAATGAGCAGTTCTTC | CATSDSSGRAINEQFF
TRBJ2-1 | many | TRBV20-1 | - | TGCAGTGCCCCGGGGGAGAGGGGCAATGAGCAGTTCTTC | CSAPGERGNEQFF
TRBJ1-5 | many | TRBV20-1 | - | TGCAGTGCTAGTGAGTTTAGCAATCAGCCCCAGCATTTT | CSASEFSNQPQHF
TRBJ2-7 | many | TRBV12-5 | TRBD1 | TGTGCTAGTGGTTCCGGACAGGGTAGCTCCTACGAGCAGTACTTC | CASGSGQGSSYEQYF
TRBJ1-6 | few | TRBV18 | - | TGTGCCAGCTCTCGGGGCCAGGGCACCCTCCACTTT | CASSRGQGTLHF
TRBJ1-2 | many | TRBV29-1 | - | TGCAGCGTTGAAGATTGGATGTCTGGCTACACCTTC | CSVEDWMSGYTF
TRBJ2-1 | few | TRBV24-1 | - | TGTGCCACCAGTGATTTCGTGGGGGCGCATCACAATGAGCAGTTCTTC | CATSDFVGAHHNEQFF
TRBJ2-7 | few | TRBV6-2/TRBV6-3 | - | TGTGCCAGCAGTTCACGACAGGCCGGGTACTTC | CASSSRQAGYF
TRBJ2-2 | - | TRBV24-1 | TRBD1 | TGTGCCACCAGTTCGAATCAGGGGGCCGCGAACACCGGGGAGCTGTTTTTT | CATSSNQGAANTGELFF
TRBJ2-5 | many | TRBV5-1 | - | TGCGCCAGCAGCTTGGCCGGGGGTCGGGGAGGCCAAGAGACCCAGTACTTC | CASSLAGGRGGQETQYF
TRBJ2-7 | many | TRBV7-2 | TRBD2 | TGTGCCAGCAGCCAACTAGCGGGAGCCTACGAGCAGTACTTC | CASSQLAGAYEQYF
TRBJ2-3 | few | TRBV11-3 | - | TGTGCCAGCAGCTTAGCGGGGCGAGATACGCAGTATTTT | CASSLAGRDTQYF
TRBJ2-7 | - | TRBV6-5 | - | TGTGCCAGCAGTTCCTCGTACAGGGAATACGAGCAGTACTTC | CASSSSYREYEQYF
TRBJ2-1 | many | TRBV20-1 | - | TGCAGTGCTAGAGAGAGGGGACTGAGCTTCAATGAGCAGTTCTTC | CSARERGLSFNEQFF
TRBJ2-7 | medium-sized | TRBV23-1 | - | TGCGCCAGCAGTCAATGGAGGACAGAATCCTACGAGCAGTACTTC | CASSQWRTESYEQYF
TRBJ2-3 | many | TRBV12-3/TRBV12-4 | TRBD1 | TGTGCCAGCAGTTCGACAGGGATCGTTAGCACAGATACGCAGTATTTT | CASSSTGIVSTDTQYF
TRBJ2-4 | many | TRBV29-1 | - | TGCAGCGTTGTCGCCGGCGAACTAGCCAAAAACATTCAGTACTTC | CSVVAGELAKNIQYF
TRBJ2-1 | - | TRBV5-1 | - | TGCGCCAGCAGCTTGAGGGAGAGAGGTGAGCAGTTCTTC | CASSLRERGEQFF
TRBJ2-3 | many | TRBV10-2 | TRBD1 | TGCGCCACCACGCCCGGGACAGGGAGGTCATCGCAGTATTTT | CATTPGTGRSSQYF
TRBJ2-1 | many | TRBV7-3 | - | TGTGCCAGCAGCTTAATGGCGGACAATGAGCAGTTCTTC | CASSLMADNEQFF
TRBJ2-7 | many | TRBV6-2/TRBV6-3 | TRBD1 | TGTGCCAGCAGTTTGAGCAGGGGGCACTACGAGCAGTACTTC | CASSLSRGHYEQYF
TRBJ2-7 | - | TRBV20-1 | TRBD2 | TGCAGTGCTAGGTCTAGCGGAGGGGAGTCCTTCCACTTC | CSARSSGGESFHF
TRBJ2-1 | many | TRBV7-9 | - | TGTGCCAGCAGCCCGGGGGAGGGGGGACCCTACAATGAGCAGTTCTTC | CASSPGEGGPYNEQFF
TRBJ2-3 | - | TRBV5-1 | TRBD2 | TGCGCCAGCAGCCAGCTGCTAGCGGGAGCTACAGATACGCAGTATTTT | CASSQLLAGATDTQYF
TRBJ2-5 | many | TRBV29-1 | - | TGCAGCGTTTCGACAGGAGAGACCCAGTACTTC | CSVSTGETQYF
TRBJ2-7 | many | TRBV3-2 | - | TGTGCCAGCAGCCAACCGTGCCACTACGAGCAGTACTTC | CASSQPCHYEQYF
TRBJ2-3 | many | TRBV21-1 | - | TGTGCCAGCAACGACAGGGAAGATCCAGATACGCAGTATTTT | CASNDREDPDTQYF